The present entry profiles one TCR beta chain with its context. Its antigen is currently unknown. This sample was included in a study of T cells in Graves' hyperthyroidism and ophthalmopathy. Deletions cut 5 bases from V and 2 bases from J, with 18 bases between. The CDR3 spans 16 residues. Germline lookup yields CDR1 SGHNT and CDR2 YYREEE (reference sequence). Clinical symptoms, serum thyroxine and TRAb, thyroid ultrasound and orbital computed tomography together formed the diagnostic basis. The investigators amplified TCR beta CDR3 regions from RNA transcripts. HTBI primers drove first-round RT-PCR of the TCR CDR3. MiXCR, applied by TCRdb to the multiplex PCR reads, yields one record per CDR3 protein. There are around 570,000 distinct CDR3 sequences in the sample; just under 20% occur only once, and roughly 47% lies in the top ten. Regarding the study as a whole: Among clonotypes expanded in thyroid above 0.001, most were also found in blood. From stable hyperthyroidism, ophthalmopathy was set apart by a 13 V-J model.

The material sequenced was blood. This receptor was taken from a man in his forties with Graves' ophthalmopathy. The V call is TRBV5-4, the J call TRBJ2-3; TRBD1 might be the D (6 bases). CDR3 nucleotides: TGTGCCAGCAGGCACAGGGACCCCTATTACACAGATACGCAGTATTTT. It encodes CASRHRDPYYTDTQYF.